Listed below are T cell receptor beta chains from one sample, sequenced in a study of cytomegalovirus exposure and HLA in healthy donors. Profiled with immunoSEQ multiplex PCR; TCRdb holds only in-frame clones, not every one. Seen here are over 200,000 clones, approximately 80% observed once, and the top ten hold over 11%. The sample consisted of PBMCs. These receptors all stem from a woman aged 25 to 39 in good health and CMV-seropositive. The CDR3 runs from the conserved cysteine through the conserved F or W. The order of the fields is V gene, clone size, J gene, D gene, CDR3 DNA, CDR3 protein. D genes are given only for firm matches. Only part of the rows carry a size: once, few, many, or a class if the clone is expanded.

TRBV30	NA	TRBJ2-7	TRBD2	TGTGCCTGGAGTCCACCCCCGGGACTAGCGCATTACGAGCAGTACTTC	CAWSPPPGLAHYEQYF
TRBV30	many	TRBJ2-7	TRBD1	TGTGCCTGGAGCGGACAGGGGGCATCCGACGAGCAGTACTTC	CAWSGQGASDEQYF
TRBV6-5	NA	TRBJ1-2	TRBD1	TGTGCCAGCAGTTCCCCCGGACAGGGTCCAAGCTACACCTTC	CASSSPGQGPSYTF
TRBV6-1	few	TRBJ1-2	TRBD1	TGTGCCAGCAGCTCCTCTGCGCTGGACAGGGCTGGCTACACCTTC	CASSSSALDRAGYTF
TRBV10-1	NA	TRBJ2-7	NA	TGCGCCAGCAGTGAGTCTGACCCGGGAGCGGACGAGCAGTACTTC	CASSESDPGADEQYF
TRBV6-5	NA	TRBJ2-7	NA	TGTGCCAGCAGTTACAGGGCTCATAACGAGCAGTACTTC	CASSYRAHNEQYF
TRBV4-3	NA	TRBJ1-4	NA	TGCGCCAGCAGCCAGTACCTCGGGGGGCAGGGAGATGAAAAACTGTTTTTT	CASSQYLGGQGDEKLFF
TRBV10-2	NA	TRBJ1-1	NA	TGCGCCAGCAGCTCCCCTGGGGGGGATGAAGCTTTCTTT	CASSSPGGDEAFF
TRBV7-2	NA	TRBJ2-7	TRBD1	TGTGCCAGCAGGAGGGACAGAACCTACGAGCAGTACTTC	CASRRDRTYEQYF
TRBV29-1	NA	TRBJ2-7	TRBD1	TGCAGCGTGGCAGCGACAGGGAGCTCCTACGAGCAGTACTTC	CSVAATGSSYEQYF
TRBV30	NA	TRBJ2-1	TRBD2	TGTGCCTGGACCGGAGGAGTTCTAGCGGGAGTCACCGCGTACAATGAGCAGTTCTTC	CAWTGGVLAGVTAYNEQFF
TRBV15	NA	TRBJ2-5	NA	TGTGCCACCAGCAGAGAGCGCGGGGGCGGGGAGACCCAGTACTTC	CATSRERGGGETQYF
TRBV28	once	TRBJ1-3	NA	TGTGCCAGCAGTTTATCAGGGAACTCTGGAAACACCATATATTTT	CASSLSGNSGNTIYF
TRBV14	once	TRBJ2-1	NA	TGTGCCAGCAGCCCAATCCTTGGGGTAAAGACCTACAATGAGCAGTTCTTC	CASSPILGVKTYNEQFF
TRBV6-1	NA	TRBJ1-1	TRBD1	TGTGCCAGCAGCCAGCCAGGGGGAGGGACTGAAGCTTTCTTT	CASSQPGGGTEAFF
TRBV29-1	NA	TRBJ2-5	NA	TGCAGCTCAGAAGGCAGGGGCAGGGAGACCCAGTACTTC	CSSEGRGRETQYF
TRBV2	few	TRBJ2-7	TRBD1	TGTGCCAGCAGTGAGAGACAGGGATACGAGCAGTACTTC	CASSERQGYEQYF
TRBV30	NA	TRBJ1-2	NA	TGTGCCTGGACAGGGGATTTCTATGGCTACACCTTC	CAWTGDFYGYTF
TRBV20-1	NA	TRBJ1-2	NA	TGCATGGGATTAGGGGCTGGCTACACCTTC	CMGLGAGYTF
TRBV9	NA	TRBJ1-4	NA	TGTGCCAGCAGCTCCGGCGCCGCCTGGGATAATGAAAAACTGTTTTTT	CASSSGAAWDNEKLFF
TRBV7-2	NA	TRBJ1-1	NA	TGTGCCAGCAGACCCCTTCGGGGTGGGGCTGAAGCTTTCTTT	CASRPLRGGAEAFF
TRBV10-3	once	TRBJ1-2	NA	TGTGCCATCAGTCGGGCGGACAGCACTAACTATGGCTACACCTTC	CAISRADSTNYGYTF
TRBV6-6	once	TRBJ1-2	NA	TGTGCCAGCAGTTACTCGAAATGGGGCGACTATGGCTACACCTTC	CASSYSKWGDYGYTF
TRBV7-2	NA	TRBJ1-2	TRBD1	TGTGCCAGCAGCTTAGGAGGACAGGGCAGTGATCGAGGCTACACCTTC	CASSLGGQGSDRGYTF
TRBV20-1	NA	TRBJ1-1	NA	TGCAGTCCTCGAGGGAACACTGAAGCTTTCTTT	CSPRGNTEAFF
TRBV28	NA	TRBJ2-3	NA	TGTGCCAGCAGTCAAGGGAATCCGGAAACAGATACGCAGTATTTT	CASSQGNPETDTQYF
TRBV7-2	few	TRBJ1-5	NA	TGTGCCAGCAGTGTGGACAGAGATCAGCCCCAGCATTTT	CASSVDRDQPQHF
TRBV2	NA	TRBJ2-7	NA	TGTGCCAGCATGGCAGGCCCCTACGAGCAGTACTTC	CASMAGPYEQYF
TRBV18	few	TRBJ2-7	TRBD2	TGTGCCAGCTCACCTGGACTAGAGGGCTACGAGCAGTACTTC	CASSPGLEGYEQYF
TRBV10-3	NA	TRBJ2-7	NA	TGTGCCATCAGTGTCCTTTTGGGGGAGACTCTCTACGAGCAGTACTTC	CAISVLLGETLYEQYF
TRBV7-3	NA	TRBJ2-1	TRBD2	TGTGCCAGCAGCTTAACGTTGGCGGGAGGGGGTAACAATGAGCAGTTCTTC	CASSLTLAGGGNNEQFF
TRBV25-1	NA	TRBJ2-1	NA	TGTGCCAGCAGTGGAGTTTACAATGAGCAGTTCTTC	CASSGVYNEQFF
TRBV6-1	NA	TRBJ1-2	NA	TGTGCCAGCTCAGGAGGAGGGGGCTACACCTTC	CASSGGGGYTF
TRBV4-1	NA	TRBJ1-1	TRBD1	TGCGCCAGCAGCCAAGAACACAGGGGCACTGAAGCTTTCTTT	CASSQEHRGTEAFF
TRBV6-1	few	TRBJ1-2	TRBD1	TGTGCCACCTTAACAGGGGCCTATGGCTACACCTTC	CATLTGAYGYTF
TRBV29-1	NA	TRBJ2-1	NA	TGCAGCGCAAGCTCTACTGAGCAGTTCTTC	CSASSTEQFF
TRBV7-2	NA	TRBJ2-7	TRBD2	TGTGCCAGCAGCTTAGGTAGCGGGAGTTCATACGAGCAGTACTTC	CASSLGSGSSYEQYF
TRBV5-6	NA	TRBJ1-2	NA	TGTGCCAGCAGCTTGGTAGAGTTTGGCGGCTACACCTTC	CASSLVEFGGYTF
TRBV15	NA	TRBJ1-1	NA	TGTGCCACCAGCAGGGATATGATGGCTGAAGCTTTCTTT	CATSRDMMAEAFF
TRBV29-1	NA	TRBJ2-1	NA	TGCAGCGTTGAATTAGGGTATGAGCAGTTCTTC	CSVELGYEQFF
TRBV18	once	TRBJ2-3	NA	TGTGCCAGCTCAACTTACGACAGAACAGATACGCAGTATTTT	CASSTYDRTDTQYF
TRBV30	NA	TRBJ1-2	NA	TGTGCCTGGAGTGCCCGGCCACTTAACTATGGCTACACCTTC	CAWSARPLNYGYTF
TRBV29-1	NA	TRBJ1-1	NA	TGCAGCGTTGAAAGGTATAAGAACACTGAAGCTTTCTTT	CSVERYKNTEAFF
TRBV6-5	NA	TRBJ1-2	NA	TGTGCCAGCAGTTACTCCAGGGGCGCGAGGGATGGCTACACCTTC	CASSYSRGARDGYTF
TRBV7-2	once	TRBJ2-5	NA	TGTGCCAGCAGCCTGACATTCGCAGAGACCCAGTACTTC	CASSLTFAETQYF
TRBV11-2	once	TRBJ2-4	TRBD2	TGTGCCAGCAGCTTAGTCGGGCTTCAATTAGCGGGAAACATTCAGTACTTC	CASSLVGLQLAGNIQYF
TRBV2	NA	TRBJ2-3	NA	TGTGCCAGCAGTGCAGGAGCCGATACGCAGTATTTT	CASSAGADTQYF
TRBV25-1	NA	TRBJ1-1	NA	TGTGCCAGCAGCTACGGACTCGAAAAAGAAGCTTTCTTT	CASSYGLEKEAFF